Following are 25 T cell receptor beta chains from one sample sequenced in a study of T cell clones after liver transplantation. The assay was immunoSEQ multiplex PCR, and TCRdb's table has in-frame clones only and misses some. The sample shows some 5,100 clones, around 30% of them seen only once. Sequencing of dividing CFSE-low cells from the MLR defined alloreactive TCRbeta sequences. Their antigen targets remain unknown. Sequenced sample: CD4+ T cells from cultured PBMCs. The receptor set was obtained from a human patient who received a liver transplant. The graft donor may be the source of some T cells.

This chain links TRBV12-5 with TRBJ2-3; 7 positions agree with TRBD2. Germline CDR1 reads LGHNT; CDR2 reads FRNRAP. The CDR3 consists of 12 residues. Trimming removed 7 bases from V and 4 bases from J; junction bases left unmatched: 2. CDR3 loop: CASAREADTQYF. The CDR3 DNA reads TGTGCTAGTGCACGGGAGGCAGATACGCAGTATTTT.

This chain links TRBV7-8 with TRBJ2-7; a weak D match, TRBD1 (6 bases). With 5 bases removed from V and 4 bases from J, the gap between germline ends came to 9 bases. Germline CDR1 SGHVS, CDR2 FQNEAQ. This CDR3 is 12 amino acids long. CDR3 sequence reads: CASSLTGYEQYF. DNA of the CDR3: TGTGCCAGCAGCCTGACAGGTTACGAGCAGTACTTC.

By share, this clone ranks as large. V usage is TRBV7-9 and J usage is TRBJ2-1, with 14 bases aligning to TRBD2. The ends lost 4 bases at V and 14 bases at J; junction bases unmatched: 4. This CDR3 has 13 amino acids. Germline values: CDR1 SEHNR, CDR2 FQNEAQ (reference sequence). The CDR3 nucleotides read TGTGCCAGCAGCTCGACTAGCGGGGGGGTAAAGTTCTTC. Its translation: CASSSTSGGVKFF.

The rearrangement joins TRBV2 to TRBJ2-4, with 13 bases fitting TRBD2. Germline CDR1 and CDR2: SNHLY and FYNNEI. J was trimmed by 2 bases and V by 6 bases; bases with no gene match: 4. CDR3 length equals 16 residues. In DNA form, the CDR3 reads TGTGCCAGCAGCCGGACTAGCGGGAGCCCCAAAAACATTCAGTACTTC. Protein sequence: CASSRTSGSPKNIQYF.

The rearrangement uses TRBV28 and TRBJ2-2; D not certain. The CDR3 consists of 14 residues. Trimming cost V 10 bases and J 1 base, with 13 bases left between them. CDR1 and CDR2 (germline): MDHEN, SYDVKM. The CDR3 DNA sequence: TGTGCCACCCGTCCCACCCGGAACACCGGGGAGCTGTTTTTT. Its translation is CATRPTRNTGELFF.

A single count supports this clone. The rearrangement links TRBV7-9 to TRBJ2-1, with 13 bases that match TRBD2. V lost 3 bases to trimming and J lost 5 bases; unmatched junction nucleotides: 1. CDR1 is SEHNR and CDR2 is FQNEAQ in the germline V gene (reference sequence). The CDR3 is made up of 15 amino acids. DNA of the CDR3: TGTGCCAGCAGCTTGGGACTAGCGGGAAACAATGAGCAGTTCTTC. Translation: CASSLGLAGNNEQFF.

By share, this clone counts as medium-sized. The chain links TRBV5-1 to TRBJ2-1; 11 bases fit TRBD2. With V trimmed by 4 bases and J by 4 bases, 7 bases remained unmatched. The CDR3 runs to 16 residues. The germline V gene has CDR1 SGHRS and CDR2 YFSETQ. DNA of the CDR3: TGCGCCAGCAGCCCTGGATTAGCGGGGGGGTACAATGAGCAGTTCTTC. The encoded protein is CASSPGLAGGYNEQFF.

V usage is TRBV4-2 and J usage is TRBJ2-7, with D perhaps matching TRBD1 (5 bases). The V end was cut by 5 bases, the J end by 2 bases, with 13 bases between. Germline V gene lookup returns CDR1 LGHNA and CDR2 YNFKEQ. The CDR3 has 14 residues. Written as DNA, the CDR3 is TGTGCCAGCAGCTCAGGGATGAGAGCCTACGAGCAGTACTTC. This translates into CASSSGMRAYEQYF.

By share of the sample, this clone is medium-sized. The V gene is TRBV7-4, the J gene TRBJ1-5; D gene ambiguous. The V gene lost 3 bases and the J gene lost 6 bases, with 21 bases spanning the gap. Germline CDR1 reads SGHVT; CDR2 reads SQSDAQ. The CDR3 spans 17 residues. The CDR3 reads CASSLPRALHRGQPQHF. The CDR3 DNA reads as TGTGCCAGCAGCTTGCCAAGGGCCCTGCACCGGGGTCAGCCCCAGCATTTT.

This clone turned up a few times. This rearrangement joins TRBV7-2 to TRBJ2-2; 8 bases are a match to TRBD2. Looked up from germline, CDR1 is SGHTA and CDR2 is FQGNSA. The length of the CDR3 is 14 residues. V was clipped by 3 bases and J by 8 bases; unmatched bases: 5. The CDR3 loop is CASSLRGARGELFF. The CDR3 DNA follows: TGTGCCAGCAGCTTGCGGGGGGCGCGAGGGGAGCTGTTTTTT. The variable domain in full, completed from reference TRBV7-2 and TRBJ2-2, reads GAGVSQSPSNKVTEKGKDVELRCDPISGHTALYWYRQSLGQGLEFLIYFQGNSAPDKSGLPSDRFSAERTGGSVSTLTIQRTQQEDSAVYLCASSLRGARGELFFGEGSRLTVL.

On this clone itself: The junction departs from germline at one end; a sequencing error may be responsible. The V gene is TRBV5-1, the J gene TRBJ2-7; D not certain. Per the germline V gene, CDR1 is SGHRS and CDR2 is YFSETQ. The CDR3 covers 14 residues. As DNA, the CDR3 is TGCGCCAGCAGACCGAGGCCCCCCCTTTACGAGCGGTACTTC. This codes for CASRPRPPLYERYF. Combining the CDR3 with reference TRBV5-1 and TRBJ2-7 gives the whole variable domain KAGVTQTPRYLIKTRGQQVTLSCSPISGHRSVSWYQQTPGQGLQFLFEYFSETQRNKGNFPGRFSGRQFSNSRSEMNVSTLELGDSALYLCASRPRPPLYERYFGPGTRLTVT.

The table lists this clone with a few counts. V is TRBV6-6 and J is TRBJ1-3; 8 nucleotides align to TRBD1. Trimming cost V 5 bases and J 5 bases; bases outside gene matches: 8. The CDR3 runs to 15 residues. Per germline, CDR1 MNHNY and CDR2 SVGAGI (reference sequence). For the CDR3, the DNA is TGTGCCAGCAGTGGATACAGGGGGAATAGAAACACCATATATTTT. Translation: CASSGYRGNRNTIYF.

This clone was seen more than once but under ten times. Mismatch with germline at one junction end may stem from a read error. The chain links TRBV5-4 to TRBJ1-2; D is possibly TRBD1 (5 bases). The germline CDR1 and CDR2 sequences are SGHNT and YYREEE (reference sequence). This CDR3 has 13 residues. CDR3 bases: TGCGCCAGCAGCGGGTGGGGCTCCTATGGCTACACCTTC. Its protein is CASSGWGSYGYTF.

This clone was counted only a few times. The genes are TRBV7-2 and TRBJ1-5; D remains ambiguous. The germline V gene encodes CDR1 SGHTA and CDR2 FQGNSA. This CDR3 comprises 14 residues. Between the trimmed V and J ends, which lost 5 bases and 4 bases, there was a span of 12 bases. In nucleotides, the CDR3 is TGTGCCAGCAGCCAGGTGAGCCTAAATCAGCCCCAGCATTTT. This encodes CASSQVSLNQPQHF.

This clone has only a few counts. The CDR3 sequence: CASSLDLGGYEQFF. CDR3 bases: TGTGCCAGCAGCTTAGATCTTGGAGGGTATGAGCAGTTCTTC. The chain recombines TRBV11-2 with TRBJ2-1; D possibly corresponds to TRBD2 (6 bases). There are 14 residues in the CDR3. The germline CDR1 and CDR2 sequences are SGHAT and FQNNGV. The ends were cut back, 0 bases at V and 8 bases at J, with 11 bases in the middle.

The chain employs TRBV4-3 and TRBJ1-1; maybe TRBD1 (5 bases). There are 13 residues in the CDR3. Germline loops: CDR1 LGHNA, CDR2 YSLEER. Between the trimmed V and J ends, which lost 8 bases and 0 bases, there was a span of 10 bases. The CDR3 nucleotides read TGCGCCAGCCGTCGACAGCTGAACACTGAAGCTTTCTTT. Translated, it gives CASRRQLNTEAFF.

This chain joins TRBV19 and TRBJ2-5, with a weak D call TRBD1 (5 bases). Per germline, CDR1 LNHDA and CDR2 SQIVND (reference sequence). The CDR3 consists of 15 residues. V shed 5 bases and J shed 0 bases, with 13 bases lying between them. The CDR3 protein is CASSPLQGYQETQYF. CDR3 DNA: TGTGCCAGTAGTCCTCTCCAGGGATACCAAGAGACCCAGTACTTC.

J is TRBJ2-7 and V is TRBV5-1; 7 bases align to TRBD2. Germline CDR1 reads SGHRS; CDR2 reads YFSETQ. V lost 1 base, J lost 2 bases, and 12 bases stayed unmatched. The CDR3 contains 17 residues. CDR3 region: CASSLPPSSGGAYEQYF. The DNA of the CDR3 is TGCGCCAGCAGCTTGCCACCCTCTAGCGGAGGGGCCTACGAGCAGTACTTC.

By share, this clone counts as medium-sized. The chain uses TRBV11-2 and TRBJ1-1; D possibly corresponds to TRBD1 (6 bases). Per the germline V gene, CDR1 is SGHAT and CDR2 is FQNNGV. The CDR3 runs to 16 residues. The V gene lost 3 bases and the J gene lost 0 bases, with 14 bases spanning the gap. The CDR3, as DNA: TGTGCCAGCAGCTTCCAGGGGACGAACCTGAACACTGAAGCTTTCTTT. Its translation: CASSFQGTNLNTEAFF. The full variable domain, with the rest looked up from reference TRBV11-2 and TRBJ1-1, is EAGVAQSPRYKIIEKRQSVAFWCNPISGHATLYWYQQILGQGPKLLIQFQNNGVVDDSQLPKDRFSAERLKGVDSTLKIQPAKLEDSAVYLCASSFQGTNLNTEAFFGQGTRLTVV.

This chain links TRBV6-1 with TRBJ2-3; TRBD2 matches at 10 bases. Germline V gives CDR1 MNHNS, CDR2 SASEGT. The CDR3 is 14 residues long. J was trimmed by 1 base and V by 5 bases; bases with no gene match: 0. CDR3: CASSLAGGTDTQYF. The CDR3 bases are TGTGCCAGCAGTCTAGCGGGAGGCACAGATACGCAGTATTTT.

Within the sample, this clone is large (0.1 to 1%). The J gene is TRBJ1-1, the V gene TRBV6-5; D gene ambiguous. The CDR3 consists of 13 residues. The V end was cut by 0 bases, the J end by 3 bases, with 5 bases between. Germline CDR1 reads MNHEY; CDR2 reads SVGAGI. The CDR3 sequence: CASSYSGYTEAFF. CDR3 in DNA: TGTGCCAGCAGTTACTCGGGATACACTGAAGCTTTCTTT.

This clone appeared a few times. V and J are TRBV25-1 and TRBJ2-5; maybe TRBD2 (6 bases). The length of the CDR3 is 15 residues. Germline V gene sequence: CDR1 MGHDK, CDR2 SYGVNS. V was shortened by 4 bases and J by 3 bases, with 15 bases between the two germline ends. The CDR3 spells CASSGRGGGEETQYF. The CDR3 DNA is TGTGCCAGCAGTGGGAGGGGAGGAGGAGAAGAGACCCAGTACTTC. The whole variable domain, remainder taken from reference TRBV25-1 and TRBJ2-5, is EADIYQTPRYLVIGTGKKITLECSQTMGHDKMYWYQQDPGMELHLIHYSYGVNSTEKGDLSSESTVSRIRTEHFPLTLESARPSHTSQYLCASSGRGGGEETQYFGPGTRLLVL.

This clone was seen more than once but under ten times. A much larger clone sits a single nucleotide away, making a read error possible. The chain combines TRBV7-2 with TRBJ2-7; D is unresolved. CDR1 and CDR2 (germline): SGHTA, FQGNSA. There are 13 residues in the CDR3. V was shortened by 1 base and J by 4 bases, with 8 bases between the two germline ends. The CDR3 DNA sequence: TGTGCCAGCAGCTTAGATTTGCAATACGAGCAGTACTTC. Its translation is CASSLDLQYEQYF.

The rearrangement joins TRBV7-2 to TRBJ2-6; D may match TRBD1 or TRBD2 (5 bases each). Trimming removed 3 bases from V and 3 bases from J, with 6 bases in between. Germline values: CDR1 SGHTA, CDR2 FQGNSA. The length of the CDR3 is 14 residues. The CDR3 loop reads CASSFGGGANVLTF. The CDR3 DNA sequence: TGTGCCAGCAGCTTTGGGGGTGGGGCCAACGTCCTGACTTTC.

The chain recombines TRBV5-1 with TRBJ1-5; D ambiguous. Trimming removed 2 bases from V and 3 bases from J, with 9 bases in between. The CDR3 has 14 residues. CDR1 is SGHRS, CDR2 YFSETQ, per germline. CDR3 protein: CASSFDGYNQPQHF. CDR3 nucleotide sequence: TGCGCCAGCAGCTTCGACGGTTACAATCAGCCCCAGCATTTT.